Here is one TCR beta chain with its context. Its antigen remains unidentified. Clones were sequenced by immunoSEQ multiplex PCR, and TCRdb holds only the in-frame ones, with some missing. This sample has 750 to 1,000 clones, with roughly 61% found just once. This sample is part of a study of coeliac disease. Across the study: Coeliac patients had newly diagnosed active disease, refractory type I disease, or gluten-free diet control.

General observations from the study: Cross-contamination between intraepithelial and lamina propria cells was possible. TRB repertoires were largely private, with most amino acid sequences found in only one sample.

The germline gives CDR1 GTSNPN, CDR2 SVGIG (reference sequence). CDR3 length: 14 amino acids. This chain links TRBV30 with TRBJ1-3, with D unclear. Sequencing was done on a sample of lamina propria lymphocytes from the gut. The TCR comes from a woman aged 50 to 60 with celiac disease on a gluten-free diet. CDR3 DNA sequence: TGTGCTGCTACATATGGGCGATCTGGAAACACCATATATTTT. It specifies CAATYGRSGNTIYF.